These 2 T cell receptor beta chains were sequenced from one sample in a study of T cell repertoires in cytomegalovirus infection. Antigens for these TCRs are unknown. Each CDR3 protein gets one entry after TCRdb re-called the reads with MiXCR. The sample lists some 480,000 distinct CDR3 sequences, 30% to 40% occurring once. The sample was cultured PBMCs, taken from culture after CMV antigen stimulation. These receptors were collected from a human donor in good health (CMV status not recorded). Some clones in this sample may be carry-over from other donors' samples.

This clonotype appeared a few times. The genes are TRBV7-6 and TRBJ2-5, with TRBD2 matching over 12 bases. This CDR3 has 17 residues. From germline, CDR1 is SGHVS and CDR2 FNYEAQ. V lost 1 base to trimming and J lost 5 bases; unmatched junction nucleotides: 8. The CDR3 DNA is TGTGCCAGCAGCTTAGGTCTAGCGGGAGGGCCGTGGGAGACCCAGTACTTC. This sequence encodes CASSLGLAGGPWETQYF.

The rearrangement joins TRBV20-1 to TRBJ2-3, with a tentative D call TRBD1 (5 bases). The CDR3 contains 14 residues. In germline, CDR1 is DFQATT, CDR2 SNEGSKA (reference sequence). Trimming removed 3 bases from V and 6 bases from J, with 16 bases in between. The CDR3 spells CSAREGHVGDTQYF. The CDR3 region has the DNA TGCAGTGCTAGGGAAGGACACGTAGGGGATACGCAGTATTTT.